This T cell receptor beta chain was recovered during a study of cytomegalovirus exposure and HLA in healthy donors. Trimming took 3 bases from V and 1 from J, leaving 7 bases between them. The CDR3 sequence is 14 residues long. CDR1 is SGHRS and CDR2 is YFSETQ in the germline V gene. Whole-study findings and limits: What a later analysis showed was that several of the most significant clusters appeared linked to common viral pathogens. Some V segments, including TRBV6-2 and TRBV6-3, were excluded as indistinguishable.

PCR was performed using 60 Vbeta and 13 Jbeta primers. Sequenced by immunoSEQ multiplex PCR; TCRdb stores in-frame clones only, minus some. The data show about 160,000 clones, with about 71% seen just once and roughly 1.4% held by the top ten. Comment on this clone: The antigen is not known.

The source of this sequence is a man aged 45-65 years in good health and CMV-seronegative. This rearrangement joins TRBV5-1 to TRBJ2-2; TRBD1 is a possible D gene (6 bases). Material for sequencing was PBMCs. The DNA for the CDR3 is TGCGCCAGCAGCTCCAGGGGGAACACCGGGGAGCTGTTTTTT. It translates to CASSSRGNTGELFF.